This TCR beta chain was recorded in a study of T cell responses to AZD1222 COVID-19 vaccine. Study results and caveats: The study found vaccine-associated CD4 TCRs spanning spike, dominant at 160-218 and 743-854.

The repertoire was sequenced with immunoSEQ multiplex PCR; TCRdb's copy has only in-frame clones and lacks some. The repertoire holds fewer than 180,000 clones, with roughly 92% as singletons. As to this clone: Its antigen is not identified.

Germline values: CDR1 SNHLY, CDR2 FYNNEI. The CDR3 contains 13 residues. V lost 6 bases, J lost 9 bases, and 15 bases lay in between. The input for sequencing was peripheral blood, taken on day 0 of AZD1222 vaccination. This TCR came from an adult in good health. The chain employs TRBV2 and TRBJ1-5, with D tentatively TRBD1 (6 bases). The chain's CDR3 is CASRSGVMGPQHF. The CDR3 nucleotides read TGTGCCAGCAGATCAGGGGTAATGGGGCCCCAGCATTTT.